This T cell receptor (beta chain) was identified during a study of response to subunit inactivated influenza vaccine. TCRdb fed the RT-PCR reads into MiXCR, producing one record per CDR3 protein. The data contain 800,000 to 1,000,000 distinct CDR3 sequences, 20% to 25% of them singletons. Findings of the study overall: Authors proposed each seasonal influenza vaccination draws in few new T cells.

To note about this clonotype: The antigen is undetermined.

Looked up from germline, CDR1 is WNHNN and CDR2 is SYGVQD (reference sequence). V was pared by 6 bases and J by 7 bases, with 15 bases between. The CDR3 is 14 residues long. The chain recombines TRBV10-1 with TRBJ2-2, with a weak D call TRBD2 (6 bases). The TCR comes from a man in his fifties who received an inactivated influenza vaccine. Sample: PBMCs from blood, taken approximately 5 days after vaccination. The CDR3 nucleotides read TGCGCCAGCAGCACCGGGACTCCCGTCGGGGAGCTGTTTTTT. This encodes CASSTGTPVGELFF.